These 4 T cell receptor beta chains share one sample of origin, sequenced in a study of cytomegalovirus exposure and HLA in healthy donors (dated by TCRdb to 2017 to 2019). Libraries were built with the immunoSEQ multiplex PCR assay. TCRdb holds this immuneACCESS table with in-frame rearrangements only. Some clones are missing; in checked studies, unresolved V genes explain under half, and the rest has no known cause. For this sample the table gives 150,000 to 200,000 clones, of which around 92% were detected only once. The ten largest clones capture 10% of the sample. The sample comprised PBMCs. These receptors were collected from a woman aged 18-35 years in good health and CMV-seropositive.

This rearrangement joins TRBV2 to TRBJ2-2, with 14 bases matching TRBD2. With V trimmed by 0 bases and J by 1 base, 7 bases remained unmatched. This CDR3 contains 20 residues. Germline CDR1 is SNHLY and CDR2 is FYNNEI. This CDR3 is CASSEALGLAGVQNTGELFF. The CDR3 DNA reads TGTGCCAGCAGTGAAGCGCTGGGACTAGCGGGAGTCCAGAACACCGGGGAGCTGTTTTTT. The full variable domain, with the rest looked up from reference TRBV2 and TRBJ2-2, is EPEVTQTPSHQVTQMGQEVILRCVPISNHLYFYWYRQILGQKVEFLVSFYNNEISEKSEIFDDQFSVERPDGSNFTLKIRSTKLEDSAMYFCASSEALGLAGVQNTGELFFGEGSRLTVL.

V usage is TRBV6-5 and J usage is TRBJ2-1; TRBD2 matches 11 bases. V lost 6 bases, J lost 4 bases, and 5 bases stayed unmatched. Germline CDR1 MNHEY, CDR2 SVGAGI. The CDR3 is 15 residues long. CDR3: CASSLGTSGYNEQFF. As DNA, the CDR3 is TGTGCCAGCAGCTTAGGGACTAGCGGTTACAATGAGCAGTTCTTC.

The V call is TRBV4-3, the J call TRBJ1-1; a weak D match, TRBD1 (6 bases). The CDR3 is 17 amino acids. The germline V gene encodes CDR1 LGHNA and CDR2 YSLEER. V lost 1 base and J 1 base, leaving 16 bases between the germline ends. CDR3 bases: TGCGCCAGCAGCCAAGTTCCGTTGGGGGCGGGGAACACTGAAGCTTTCTTT. As protein: CASSQVPLGAGNTEAFF.

The chain couples TRBV29-1 to TRBJ2-1; TRBD1 matches at 7 bases. Germline V gives CDR1 SQVTM, CDR2 ANQGSEA. V trimming: 6 bases; J trimming: 7 bases; junction bases outside the gene matches: 15. The CDR3 totals 15 residues. CDR3 region: CSVVRQGIRVNEQFF. The CDR3 nucleotides are TGCAGCGTCGTTAGACAGGGAATTCGGGTGAATGAGCAGTTCTTC.